These 6 T cell receptor beta chains came from one sample sequenced in a study of blood T cell repertoires in COVID-19. Method: immunoSEQ multiplex PCR; TCRdb's copy keeps in-frame clones and lacks some. The top ten clones hold about 10% of a sample with under 150,000 clones, 85% to 90% of them seen once. Sequenced sample: peripheral blood. The source is a man over 45 with active or convalescent COVID-19.

The rearrangement uses TRBV10-3 and TRBJ2-7; 11 bases fit TRBD1. Germline loops: CDR1 ENHRY, CDR2 SYGVKD. This CDR3 has 21 residues. Trimming removed 6 bases from V and 0 bases from J; junction bases left unmatched: 22. CDR3 sequence: CAIRVYRGPGQGVTSSYEQYF. The DNA for the CDR3 is TGTGCCATCAGGGTATATAGGGGTCCGGGACAGGGGGTTACTAGCTCCTACGAGCAGTACTTC.

At least ten counts were recorded for this clone. The chain has TRBV7-6 and TRBJ2-2, with TRBD2 as a possible D gene (7 bases). The V end was cut by 4 bases, the J end by 7 bases, with 19 bases between. The length of the CDR3 is 16 residues. Germline V gene lookup returns CDR1 SGHVS and CDR2 FNYEAQ. CDR3: CASSSRAGTTGGELFF. The CDR3 region has the DNA TGTGCCAGCAGCTCGAGAGCGGGGACAACGGGCGGGGAGCTGTTTTTT. The variable domain in full, completed from reference TRBV7-6 and TRBJ2-2, reads GAGVSQSPRYKVTKRGQDVALRCDPISGHVSLYWYRQALGQGPEFLTYFNYEAQQDKSGLPNDRFSAERPEGSISTLTIQRTEQRDSAMYRCASSSRAGTTGGELFFGEGSRLTVL.

J is TRBJ1-5 and V is TRBV10-3, with 9 bases that match TRBD1. V dropped 5 bases and J dropped 2; count of bases not matched to a gene: 1. The CDR3 totals 14 residues. The germline V gene has CDR1 ENHRY and CDR2 SYGVKD. The CDR3 bases are TGTGCCATCAGTACAGGGGGCGGCAATCAGCCCCAGCATTTT. Its translation is CAISTGGGNQPQHF.

The rearrangement uses TRBV29-1 and TRBJ1-1; D gene ambiguous. The CDR3 length is 13 residues. Trimming removed 5 bases from V and 6 bases from J, with 16 bases in between. Germline V gene sequence: CDR1 SQVTM, CDR2 ANQGSEA. The CDR3 DNA follows: TGCAGCGTTCAAAGTCAGAATGTCGCTGAAGCTTTCTTT. This codes for CSVQSQNVAEAFF.

This clone appeared a few times. The V call is TRBV12-5, the J call TRBJ1-5; TRBD1 agrees at 7 bases. CDR1 and CDR2 from the germline V gene are LGHNT and FRNRAP. The CDR3 is 14 amino acids. V lost 5 bases and J lost 5; bases outside the gene matches: 6. This CDR3 reads CASGAGGWDQPQHF. The CDR3 DNA reads as TGTGCTAGTGGTGCAGGGGGATGGGATCAGCCCCAGCATTTT.

At least ten counts were recorded for this clone. The J gene is TRBJ1-2, the V gene TRBV13, with D possibly matching TRBD1 (6 bases). Germline lookup yields CDR1 PRHDT and CDR2 FYEKMQ (reference sequence). The CDR3 covers 15 residues. V dropped 2 bases and J dropped 0 bases, with 10 bases sitting between them. CDR3: CASSLRRQANYGYTF. The CDR3 region has the DNA TGTGCCAGCAGCTTACGGCGACAGGCTAACTATGGCTACACCTTC.